Below, 25 T cell receptor beta chains from the same sample are listed, as sequenced in a study of blood T cell repertoires in COVID-19. The method was immunoSEQ multiplex PCR; TCRdb's version includes in-frame clones alone and lacks a portion of them. The sample yields approximately 110,000 clones, approximately 85% seen once. The sample comprised peripheral blood. The receptors were sampled from a woman older than 75 with COVID-19, enrolled during active disease.

The CDR3 nucleotides are TGTGCCAGCAGCGGACAGTACAATGAGCAGTTCTTC. Translated, it gives CASSGQYNEQFF. V gene TRBV7-2 combines with J gene TRBJ2-1, with D possibly being TRBD1 (6 bases). The CDR3 covers 12 residues. The germline CDR1 and CDR2 sequences are SGHTA and FQGNSA. With 5 bases removed from V and 4 bases from J, the gap between germline ends came to 6 bases.

The chain is built from TRBV28 and TRBJ1-5; D might be TRBD1 (5 bases). V was trimmed by 11 bases and J by 5 bases, leaving 19 bases between them. This CDR3 spans 14 amino acids. CDR1 is MDHEN, CDR2 SYDVKM, per germline. The CDR3 spells CASTVGAEHQPQHF. As DNA, the CDR3 is TGTGCCTCCACTGTAGGGGCAGAACATCAGCCCCAGCATTTT.

The genes are TRBV9 and TRBJ2-1, with 16 bases identical to TRBD2. Per germline, CDR1 SGDLS and CDR2 YYNGEE. The V segment lost 1 base and the J segment 7 bases; nucleotides outside the gene matches: 11. The CDR3 totals 19 residues. The CDR3 DNA is TGTGCCAGCAGCGTAACACCCGGGACTAGCGGGAGGGGGAGGAATGAGCAGTTCTTC. The encoded protein is CASSVTPGTSGRGRNEQFF.

As to this clone: The junction differs from germline at one of its ends, possibly a read error. CDR3 bases: TGCGCCAGCAGTCGTAGCGGGAGGGCCCAAGAGGTCTTC. Translated: CASSRSGRAQEVF. The chain uses TRBV4-3 and TRBJ2-1; 11 nucleotides agree with TRBD2. CDR1 and CDR2 from the germline V gene are LGHNA and YSLEER. There are 13 residues in the CDR3.

The chain has TRBV7-3 and TRBJ2-3, with a weak D call TRBD1 (6 bases). The V and J ends lost 5 bases and 6 bases respectively, with 15 bases between them. Germline lookup yields CDR1 SGHTA and CDR2 FQGTGA. The CDR3 length is 14 residues. CDR3: CASSPGTLGDTQYF. The DNA of the CDR3 is TGTGCCAGCAGCCCAGGGACACTGGGGGATACGCAGTATTTT.

V gene TRBV4-2 combines with J gene TRBJ2-5; 10 bases fit TRBD2. CDR1 is LGHNA and CDR2 is YNFKEQ in the germline V gene. This CDR3 has 18 amino acids. V dropped 0 bases and J dropped 2; count of bases not matched to a gene: 9. The CDR3 here is CASSQDGGLASRQETQYF. Here the CDR3 DNA reads TGTGCCAGCAGCCAAGATGGGGGACTAGCGAGCCGTCAAGAGACCCAGTACTTC.

This chain uses TRBV28 with TRBJ2-7; 7 positions agree with TRBD2. The germline V gene encodes CDR1 MDHEN and CDR2 SYDVKM. Trimming cost V 3 bases and J 0 bases; bases outside gene matches: 2. The CDR3 extends over 14 amino acids. CDR3 DNA sequence: TGTGCCAGCAGTTTGGGGGGGTCCTCCTACGAGCAGTACTTC. It codes for CASSLGGSSYEQYF.

The rearrangement joins TRBV6-6 to TRBJ2-5; 8 bases map to TRBD2. V lost 6 bases and J lost 5; bases outside the gene matches: 5. Germline CDR1 is MNHNY and CDR2 is SVGAGI (reference sequence). The CDR3 totals 13 residues. The CDR3 loop is CASRSGTRETQYF. In DNA form, the CDR3 reads TGTGCCAGCAGATCCGGGACTAGGGAGACCCAGTACTTC.

The chain has TRBV5-6 and TRBJ2-2; possible D gene TRBD2, 6 bases. The CDR3 is 17 residues long. The germline CDR1 and CDR2 sequences are SGHDT and YYEEEE. V shed 4 bases and J shed 6 bases, with 22 bases lying between them. CDR3 coding DNA: TGTGCCAGCAGCGGCCTTAACCCGCGGAGGGTTGCCGGGGAGCTGTTTTTT. It yields the protein CASSGLNPRRVAGELFF.

This sequence joins TRBV24-1 and TRBJ2-2; 9 nucleotides match TRBD1. Trimming took 3 bases from V and 1 from J; bases not matched to a gene: 2. Per germline, CDR1 KGHDR and CDR2 SFDVKD. The CDR3 is 16 amino acids. The CDR3 spells CATSDVGQGNTGELFF. The CDR3 DNA reads as TGTGCCACCAGTGATGTGGGACAGGGGAACACCGGGGAGCTGTTTTTT.

The chain has TRBV2 and TRBJ2-5, with 10 bases aligning to TRBD2. CDR1 and CDR2 (germline): SNHLY, FYNNEI. Losses at the gene ends were 2 bases for V and 4 bases for J; bases not matched to a gene: 4. The length of the CDR3 is 15 residues. The CDR3 bases are TGTGCCAGCAGTGAATCTAGCGGGAGCGGAGAGACCCAGTACTTC. It encodes CASSESSGSGETQYF.

This rearrangement joins TRBV7-2 to TRBJ2-5, with a possible D match to TRBD2 (6 bases). The germline V gene encodes CDR1 SGHTA and CDR2 FQGNSA. This CDR3 contains 14 residues. V lost 5 bases and J lost 6, with 16 bases in between. In DNA, the CDR3 is TGTGCCAGCAGCCCCTTCGGGGGTGGCAAGACCCAGTACTTC. This gives the protein CASSPFGGGKTQYF.

This chain links TRBV4-1 with TRBJ2-5; D perhaps matches TRBD1 (5 bases). The germline gives CDR1 MGHRA, CDR2 YSYEKL. V was shortened by 1 base and J by 1 base, with 10 bases between the two germline ends. The CDR3 is 15 residues long. The CDR3 sequence: CASSQVTQVQETQYF. In DNA form, the CDR3 reads TGCGCCAGCAGCCAAGTCACACAGGTCCAAGAGACCCAGTACTTC.

This clone was seen only a few times. The genes are TRBV18 and TRBJ2-2, with 8 bases matching TRBD1. J lost 0 bases, V lost 5 bases, and 5 bases had no gene match. This CDR3 is 16 amino acids long. Germline CDR1 KGHSH, CDR2 LQKENI. The CDR3, as DNA: TGTGCCAGCTCAAGGGACAGGCGAACGAACACCGGGGAGCTGTTTTTT. Its protein is CASSRDRRTNTGELFF.

The chain has TRBV28 and TRBJ1-2; no reliable D call. This CDR3 has 11 residues. The ends were cut back, 6 bases at V and 8 bases at J, with 10 bases in the middle. Looked up from germline, CDR1 is MDHEN and CDR2 is SYDVKM. The chain's CDR3 is CASSSTWGYTF. CDR3 in DNA: TGTGCCAGCAGCTCTACTTGGGGCTACACCTTC.

This chain joins TRBV7-2 and TRBJ2-7; 8 bases line up with TRBD2. Trimming cost V 5 bases and J 5 bases; bases outside gene matches: 8. The germline V gene has CDR1 SGHTA and CDR2 FQGNSA. The CDR3 contains 14 residues. CDR3 residues: CASSKSGSSDEQYF. CDR3 coding DNA: TGTGCCAGCAGCAAGAGCGGGAGTTCCGACGAGCAGTACTTC.

This rearrangement joins TRBV7-9 to TRBJ1-4, with D tentatively TRBD1 (5 bases). This CDR3 spans 14 amino acids. CDR1 and CDR2 from the germline V gene are SEHNR and FQNEAQ (reference sequence). The V end was cut by 5 bases, the J end by 8 bases, with 15 bases between. The CDR3 reads CASSAGVGLEKLFF. For the CDR3, the DNA is TGTGCCAGCAGCGCGGGAGTGGGGCTCGAAAAACTGTTTTTT.

This chain links TRBV10-3 with TRBJ1-6, with D maybe TRBD1 (6 bases). Trimming took off 9 bases at V and 4 bases at J, with 13 bases between the two ends. CDR1 and CDR2 (germline): ENHRY, SYGVKD. This CDR3 comprises 14 residues. DNA for the CDR3: TGTGCCATAGGGGGGGATACTTATAATTCACCCCTCCACTTT. Encoded protein: CAIGGDTYNSPLHF.

The chain links TRBV7-9 to TRBJ1-2; tentative D call: TRBD1 (6 bases). V lost 5 bases and J 8 bases, leaving 24 bases between the germline ends. The CDR3 is 16 amino acids. Germline V lookup: CDR1 SEHNR, CDR2 FQNEAQ (reference sequence). CDR3 sequence: CASSPSATQGMRGYTF. CDR3 nucleotides: TGTGCCAGCAGCCCGTCCGCTACCCAGGGGATGAGGGGCTACACCTTC. The full variable domain, in which reference TRBV7-9 and TRBJ1-2 provide the parts outside the CDR3, is DTGVSQNPRHKITKRGQNVTFRCDPISEHNRLYWYRQTLGQGPEFLTYFQNEAQLEKSRLLSDRFSAERPKGSFSTLEIQRTEQGDSAMYLCASSPSATQGMRGYTFGSGTRLTVV.

This chain links TRBV2 with TRBJ1-2; D is undetermined. Germline lookup yields CDR1 SNHLY and CDR2 FYNNEI. Trimming cost V 6 bases and J 1 base, with 6 bases left between them. The CDR3 is 12 residues long. CDR3 region: CASRDFNYGYTF. CDR3 coding DNA: TGTGCCAGCAGAGACTTTAACTATGGCTACACCTTC.

The chain combines TRBV4-2 with TRBJ2-7; 9 bases agree with TRBD2. CDR3 length: 16 residues. V was pared by 1 base and J by 4 bases, with 8 bases of the junction left unmatched. Germline V gives CDR1 LGHNA, CDR2 YNFKEQ. The CDR3 sequence: CASSQGLAGAKYEQYF. CDR3 bases: TGTGCCAGCAGCCAAGGGTTAGCGGGAGCAAAATACGAGCAGTACTTC.

This sequence joins TRBV3-1 (or the pseudogene TRBV3-2) and TRBJ2-5; a possible D gene is TRBD1 (5 bases). The CDR3 has 16 amino acids. Germline-derived CDR1 and CDR2 are LGHDT and YNNKEL (reference sequence). V lost 6 bases and J 4 bases, leaving 21 bases between the germline ends. In DNA form, the CDR3 reads TGTGCCAGCAGACTTCGATCAGTTGGGCAGGGAGAGACCCAGTACTTC. It translates to CASRLRSVGQGETQYF.

J is TRBJ2-2 and V is TRBV6-5; 8 nucleotides agree with TRBD2. With 6 bases clipped from V and 4 bases from J, the junction kept 7 bases outside the gene matches. The CDR3 runs to 15 residues. The germline gives CDR1 MNHEY, CDR2 SVGAGI. The DNA of the CDR3 is TGTGCCAGCAGGGGGGGACTAGTATTCACCGGGGAGCTGTTTTTT. This gives the protein CASRGGLVFTGELFF.

This chain uses TRBV28 with TRBJ1-5; D is ambiguous. Deletions cut 6 bases from V and 10 bases from J, with 16 bases between. The germline V gene encodes CDR1 MDHEN and CDR2 SYDVKM. This CDR3 has 13 residues. CDR3 bases: TGTGCCAGCAGGTCAGGAAGAATAGGACCCCAGCATTTT. Translation: CASRSGRIGPQHF.

A note on this clone: The sample carries other DNA sequences with the same CDR3. The chain employs TRBV4-2 and TRBJ2-3, with a tentative D call TRBD1 (5 bases). This CDR3 is built from 14 residues. Germline V gene sequence: CDR1 LGHNA, CDR2 YNFKEQ. V lost 1 base and J 2 bases, leaving 7 bases between the germline ends. The DNA for the CDR3 is TGTGCCAGCAGCCAAGGGACATTCACAGATACGCAGTATTTT. Protein sequence: CASSQGTFTDTQYF.